These 14 T cell receptor beta chains came from one sample sequenced in a study of cytomegalovirus exposure and HLA in healthy donors. Amplification used 60 Vbeta primers and 13 Jbeta primers. The protocol was immunoSEQ multiplex PCR, while the TCRdb copy is restricted to in-frame clones and leaves out a portion. The sample shows some 140,000 clones, around three quarters of them seen only once. The sequencing input was PBMCs. These receptors all come from a woman aged 40-49 years in good health and CMV-seronegative.

The V gene is TRBV10-2, the J gene TRBJ1-1; D is uncertain. The V end was cut by 3 bases, the J end by 3 bases, with 14 bases between. Per the germline V gene, CDR1 is WSHSY and CDR2 is SAAADI. The CDR3 spans 15 residues. The CDR3 is CASSEPSGWDTEAFF. DNA of the CDR3: TGCGCCAGCAGTGAACCGTCAGGTTGGGACACTGAAGCTTTCTTT.

This chain uses TRBV6-6 with TRBJ2-7; TRBD2 might be the D (5 bases). This CDR3 has 12 residues. Trimming took off 4 bases at V and 5 bases at J, with 9 bases between the two ends. The germline CDR1 and CDR2 sequences are MNHNY and SVGAGI (reference sequence). The CDR3 region has the DNA TGTGCCAGCAGTTCGGACTCGGACGAGCAGTACTTC. Translating it yields CASSSDSDEQYF.

This clone appeared a few times. The rearrangement joins TRBV10-1 to TRBJ2-1, with TRBD2 matching over 10 bases. This CDR3 is 17 amino acids long. V lost 3 bases, J lost 7 bases, and 12 bases stayed unmatched. Germline V gives CDR1 WNHNN, CDR2 SYGVQD (reference sequence). The CDR3: CASSDNRRLAGSNEQFF. CDR3 sequence (DNA): TGCGCCAGCAGTGATAACCGCCGACTAGCGGGTTCTAATGAGCAGTTCTTC.

The rearrangement links TRBV27 to TRBJ2-6; D uncertain. Trimming cost V 5 bases and J 2 bases, with 4 bases left between them. Per the germline V gene, CDR1 is MNHEY and CDR2 is SMNVEV (reference sequence). CDR3 size: 13 residues. The CDR3 sequence: CASSPPGANVLTF. CDR3 nucleotide sequence: TGTGCCAGCAGTCCTCCTGGGGCCAACGTCCTGACTTTC.

The chain uses TRBV4-1 and TRBJ2-7; 13 nucleotides align to TRBD2. CDR3 length: 17 amino acids. Germline CDR1 MGHRA, CDR2 YSYEKL. With 8 bases clipped from V and 3 bases from J, the junction kept 13 bases outside the gene matches. As DNA, the CDR3 is TGCGCCAGCGGCGGGACTAGCGGGAATCAAGCCCTCTACGAGCAGTACTTC. Translated: CASGGTSGNQALYEQYF.

Details on this clone: One junction end disagrees with the germline gene, perhaps due to a read error. The V gene is TRBV4-2, the J gene TRBJ2-5; D is unresolved. This CDR3 is built from 13 residues. Germline V gene sequence: CDR1 LGHNA, CDR2 YNFKEQ. For the CDR3, the DNA is TGTGCCGGCAGCCAAGAACTGCGGGAGACCCAGTACTTC. This translates into CAGSQELRETQYF.

This chain joins TRBV9 and TRBJ2-1; 10 bases map to TRBD2. CDR1 and CDR2 (germline): SGDLS, YYNGEE. This CDR3 contains 15 residues. V shed 3 bases, J shed 4 bases, and the junction held 4 bases outside the gene matches. CDR3 loop: CASSAAGGPYNEQFF. CDR3 DNA sequence: TGTGCCAGCAGCGCAGCGGGAGGGCCTTACAATGAGCAGTTCTTC.

The rearrangement links TRBV11-3 to TRBJ2-1; D might be TRBD1 (5 bases). Per germline, CDR1 SGHNT and CDR2 YENEEA. The CDR3 contains 13 residues. V dropped 8 bases and J dropped 2 bases, with 10 bases sitting between them. For the CDR3, the DNA is TGTGCCAGCCGCAGGGCTACCTACAATGAGCAGTTCTTC. This gives the protein CASRRATYNEQFF.

The CDR3 sequence is CASRTSGGTRGQFF. The CDR3 nucleotides are TGTGCCAGCAGGACTAGCGGGGGTACCCGTGGGCAGTTCTTC. The chain joins TRBV28 to TRBJ2-1; 12 bases agree with TRBD2. The CDR3 sequence is 14 residues long. The germline CDR1 and CDR2 sequences are MDHEN and SYDVKM. Trimming cost V 6 bases and J 12 bases; bases outside gene matches: 9.

The genes are TRBV9 and TRBJ1-6, with D possibly TRBD1 on 6 matching bases. CDR3 size: 14 residues. The germline V and J ends were trimmed by 2 bases and 8 bases, with 11 bases remaining between them. Germline-derived CDR1 and CDR2 are SGDLS and YYNGEE. The CDR3 protein is CASSVTGSDSPLHF. As DNA, the CDR3 is TGTGCCAGCAGCGTCACAGGGAGTGATTCACCCCTCCACTTT.

Only a few counts were recorded for this clone. The J gene is TRBJ1-1, the V gene TRBV6-1; TRBD1 agrees at 8 bases. The junction had 3 bases not matched to a gene; V was cut back by 5 bases and J by 4 bases. CDR1 is MNHNS and CDR2 is SASEGT in the germline V gene. CDR3 length equals 13 residues. The CDR3 bases are TGTGCCAGCAGTAAGGACAGGGCCACTGAAGCTTTCTTT. Amino acid sequence: CASSKDRATEAFF.

This clone was found once. The chain links TRBV5-1 to TRBJ2-1; 7 bases agree with TRBD1. Germline loops: CDR1 SGHRS, CDR2 YFSETQ. This CDR3 has 13 amino acids. Unmatched junction bases numbered 1, after V lost 4 bases and J lost 3 bases. For the CDR3, the DNA is TGCGCCAGCAGCGGGGACAGCTACAATGAGCAGTTCTTC. It specifies CASSGDSYNEQFF.

The V and J genes are TRBV19 and TRBJ1-4; tentative D call: TRBD1 (6 bases). CDR1 and CDR2 from the germline V gene are LNHDA and SQIVND (reference sequence). Trimming removed 5 bases from V and 6 bases from J, with 19 bases in between. CDR3 length: 16 amino acids. The CDR3 coding sequence is TGTGCCAGTAGTTTAAGGGGCGCAGGGGCGGATGAAAAACTGTTTTTT. Translated: CASSLRGAGADEKLFF.

Points on this clone: The same CDR3 also results from other DNA sequences found in this sample. This sequence joins TRBV7-2 and TRBJ2-3; 11 bases line up with TRBD2. The CDR3 covers 17 residues. The V gene end was trimmed by 2 bases and the J gene end by 1 base; junction bases not matched to a gene: 5. Germline lookup yields CDR1 SGHTA and CDR2 FQGNSA. CDR3 sequence: CASSLSSGGLGTDTQYF. DNA of the CDR3: TGTGCCAGCAGCTTATCTAGCGGGGGGCTTGGCACAGATACGCAGTATTTT.